This TCR beta chain was observed in a study of regulatory T cells in long-lasting Graves disease. Notes on the study in general: Persistent disease exhibited a predilection for TRBV28, TRBJ1-2 and TRBJ2-5.

The CDR3 loop spans 16 amino acids. Arm-PCR of CDR3 regions and iRepertoire HTBI primers were used to build TCR beta libraries. Each CDR3 protein gets one entry after TCRdb re-called the multiplex PCR reads with MiXCR. This repertoire shows 200,000 to 250,000 distinct CDR3 sequences, around 21% found once; its top ten account for more than 11%. Regarding this clonotype: Its antigen remains unknown. An end of the junction differs from the germline gene, which may be a read error.

Time point specified: newly diagnosed GD, antithyroid drugs for less than 3 months. From PBMCs, RNA was extracted and then used to make the TCR library. The sequences come from peripheral blood mononuclear cells (PBMCs), collected at new diagnosis, from a patient treated with antithyroid drugs. This receptor was obtained from a female donor with Graves disease. The rearrangement joins TRBV12-3 or TRBV12-4 to TRBJ2-3; 10 bases match TRBD2. CDR3 coding DNA: TGTGCTAGCAGTTTTAGCGGGAGGATTCTCACAGATACGCAGTGTTTT. It translates to CASSFSGRILTDTQCF.